These 4 T cell receptor beta chains originate from one sample sequenced in a study of cytomegalovirus exposure and HLA in healthy donors. The PCR contained 60 Vbeta and 13 Jbeta primers. Profiling relied on immunoSEQ multiplex PCR, and the TCRdb table lists in-frame clones only, not all of them. The sample includes 100,000 to 150,000 clones, approximately 80% of them seen just once. The sample comprised PBMCs. Every receptor here comes from a human donor in good health.

This clone appeared a few times. V usage is TRBV28 and J usage is TRBJ2-2; TRBD1 aligns across 7 bases. The CDR3 contains 13 residues. V was clipped by 6 bases and J by 5 bases; unmatched bases: 3. Germline assignment: CDR1 MDHEN and CDR2 SYDVKM. Here the CDR3 reads CASRTGWTGELFF. CDR3 bases: TGTGCCAGCAGGACAGGGTGGACCGGGGAGCTGTTTTTT.

V and J are TRBV28 and TRBJ1-4, with 8 bases lining up with TRBD1. The CDR3 extends over 15 amino acids. Germline CDR1 is MDHEN and CDR2 is SYDVKM. V gave up 6 bases and J gave up 8 bases; unmatched junction bases: 11. The CDR3 loop reads CASSSSGTGKEKLFF. As DNA, the CDR3 is TGTGCCAGCAGCTCTTCTGGGACAGGCAAAGAAAAACTGTTTTTT. Looking up the rest from reference TRBV28 and TRBJ1-4 gives the full variable domain: DVKVTQSSRYLVKRTGEKVFLECVQDMDHENMFWYRQDPGLGLRLIYFSYDVKMKEKGDIPEGYSVSREKKERFSLILESASTNQTSMYLCASSSSGTGKEKLFFGSGTQLSVL.

This clone was recorded a few times. The chain recombines TRBV11-1 with TRBJ1-2, with 11 bases matching TRBD1. Per the germline V gene, CDR1 is SGHAT and CDR2 is FQDESV (reference sequence). J was trimmed by 7 bases and V by 5 bases; bases with no gene match: 12. The CDR3 runs to 16 residues. CDR3 bases: TGTGCCAGCAGCGACCGGACAGGGGGCGTATATGGTGGCTACACCTTC. Protein: CASSDRTGGVYGGYTF. The full variable domain, with the rest looked up from reference TRBV11-1 and TRBJ1-2, is EAEVAQSPRYKITEKSQAVAFWCDPISGHATLYWYRQILGQGPELLVQFQDESVVDDSQLPKDRFSAERLKGVDSTLKIQPAELGDSAMYLCASSDRTGGVYGGYTFGSGTRLTVV.

This chain links TRBV19 with TRBJ2-2, with D maybe TRBD1 (5 bases). The ends were cut back, 10 bases at V and 4 bases at J, with 19 bases in the middle. The CDR3 runs 15 residues. Germline V gene sequence: CDR1 LNHDA, CDR2 SQIVND (reference sequence). The CDR3: CATRSDSVTTGELFF. As DNA, the CDR3 is TGTGCCACTAGGTCCGACAGCGTAACCACCGGGGAGCTGTTTTTT.